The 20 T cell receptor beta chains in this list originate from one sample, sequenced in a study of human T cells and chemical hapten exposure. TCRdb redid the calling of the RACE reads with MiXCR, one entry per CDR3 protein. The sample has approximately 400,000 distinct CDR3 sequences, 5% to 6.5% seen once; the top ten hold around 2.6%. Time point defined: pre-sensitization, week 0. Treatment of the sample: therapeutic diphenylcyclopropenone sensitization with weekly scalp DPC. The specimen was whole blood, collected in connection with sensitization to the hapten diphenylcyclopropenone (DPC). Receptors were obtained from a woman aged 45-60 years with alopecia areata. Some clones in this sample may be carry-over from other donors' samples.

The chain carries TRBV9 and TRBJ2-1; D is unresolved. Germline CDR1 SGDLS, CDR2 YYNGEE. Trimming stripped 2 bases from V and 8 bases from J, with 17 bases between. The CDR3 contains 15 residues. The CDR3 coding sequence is TGTGCCAGCAGCGTCCTTAGACGACCGAGTTATGAGCAGTTCTTC. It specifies CASSVLRRPSYEQFF.

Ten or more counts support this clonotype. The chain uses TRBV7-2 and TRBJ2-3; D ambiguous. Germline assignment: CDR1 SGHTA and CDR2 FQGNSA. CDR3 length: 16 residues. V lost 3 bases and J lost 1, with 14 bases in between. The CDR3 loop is CASSLGRASGTDTQYF. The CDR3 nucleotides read TGTGCCAGCAGCTTGGGTAGGGCGTCGGGCACAGATACGCAGTATTTT.

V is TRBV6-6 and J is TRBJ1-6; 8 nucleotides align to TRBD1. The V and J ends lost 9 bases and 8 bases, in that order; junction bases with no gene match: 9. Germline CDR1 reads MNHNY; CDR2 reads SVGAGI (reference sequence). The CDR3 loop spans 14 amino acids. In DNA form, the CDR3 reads TGTGCCAGTGCACAGGGGGTGGAAGATTCACCCCTCCACTTT. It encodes CASAQGVEDSPLHF.

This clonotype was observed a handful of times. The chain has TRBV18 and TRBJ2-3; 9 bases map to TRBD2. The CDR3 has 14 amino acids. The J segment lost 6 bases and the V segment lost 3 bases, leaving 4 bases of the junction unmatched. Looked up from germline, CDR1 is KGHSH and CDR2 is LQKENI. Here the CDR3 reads CASSPGTSMDTQYF. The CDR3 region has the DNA TGTGCCAGCTCACCCGGGACTAGCATGGATACGCAGTATTTT.

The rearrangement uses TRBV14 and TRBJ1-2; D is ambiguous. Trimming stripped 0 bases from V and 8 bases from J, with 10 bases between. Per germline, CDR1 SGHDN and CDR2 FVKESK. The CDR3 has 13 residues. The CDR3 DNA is TGTGCCAGCAGCCAAGATGGTACCAGAGGCTACACCTTC. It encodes CASSQDGTRGYTF.

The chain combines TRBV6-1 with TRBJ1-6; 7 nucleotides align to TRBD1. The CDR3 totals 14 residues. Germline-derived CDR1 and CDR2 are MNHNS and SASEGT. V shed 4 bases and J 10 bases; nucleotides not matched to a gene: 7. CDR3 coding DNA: TGTGCCAGCAGTGTACGGACAGGAGGATCACCCCTCCACTTT. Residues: CASSVRTGGSPLHF.

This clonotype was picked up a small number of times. CDR3 residues: CASSQDRPLSNEQFF. As DNA, the CDR3 is TGTGCCAGCAGCCAAGACAGACCTCTCTCAAATGAGCAGTTCTTC. The chain is built from TRBV12-3 or TRBV12-4 and TRBJ2-1, with a weak D call TRBD1 (5 bases). The CDR3 sequence is 15 residues long. V was shortened by 6 bases and J by 7 bases, with 19 bases between the two germline ends.

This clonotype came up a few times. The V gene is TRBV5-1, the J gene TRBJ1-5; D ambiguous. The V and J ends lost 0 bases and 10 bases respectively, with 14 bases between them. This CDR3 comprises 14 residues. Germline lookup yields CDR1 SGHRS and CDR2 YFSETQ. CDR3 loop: CASSLESPNGPQHF. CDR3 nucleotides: TGCGCCAGCAGCTTGGAGTCCCCTAACGGACCCCAGCATTTT.

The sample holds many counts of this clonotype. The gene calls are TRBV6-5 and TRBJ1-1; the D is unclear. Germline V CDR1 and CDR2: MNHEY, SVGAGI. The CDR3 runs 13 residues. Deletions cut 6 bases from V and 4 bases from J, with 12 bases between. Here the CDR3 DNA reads TGTGCCAGCAGACCCATTGCTGGCACTGAAGCTTTCTTT. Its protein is CASRPIAGTEAFF.

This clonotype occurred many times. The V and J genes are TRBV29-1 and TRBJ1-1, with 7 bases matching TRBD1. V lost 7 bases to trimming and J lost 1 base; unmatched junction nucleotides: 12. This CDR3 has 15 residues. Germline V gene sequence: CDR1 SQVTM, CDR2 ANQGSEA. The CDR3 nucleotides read TGCAGCGGGGGACAGCGGATAAACGCGAACACTGAAGCTTTCTTT. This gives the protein CSGGQRINANTEAFF.

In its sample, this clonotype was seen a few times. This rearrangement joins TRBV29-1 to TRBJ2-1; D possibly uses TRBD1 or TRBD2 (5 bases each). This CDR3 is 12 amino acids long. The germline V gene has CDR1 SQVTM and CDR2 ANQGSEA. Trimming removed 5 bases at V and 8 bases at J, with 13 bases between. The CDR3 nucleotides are TGCAGCGTTTGGGGGTTCAATGATGAGCAGTTCTTC. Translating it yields CSVWGFNDEQFF.

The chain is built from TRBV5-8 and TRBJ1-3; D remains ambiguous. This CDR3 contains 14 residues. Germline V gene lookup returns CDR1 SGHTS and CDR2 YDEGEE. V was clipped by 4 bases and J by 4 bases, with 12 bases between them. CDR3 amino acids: CASSQDLAGNTIYF. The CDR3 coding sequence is TGTGCCAGCAGCCAGGACCTGGCGGGAAACACCATATATTTT.

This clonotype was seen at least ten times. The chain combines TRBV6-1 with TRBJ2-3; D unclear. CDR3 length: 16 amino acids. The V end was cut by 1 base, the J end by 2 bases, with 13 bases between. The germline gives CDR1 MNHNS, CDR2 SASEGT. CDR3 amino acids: CASSEGVDIYTDTQYF. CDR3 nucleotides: TGTGCCAGCAGTGAAGGAGTTGACATTTACACAGATACGCAGTATTTT.

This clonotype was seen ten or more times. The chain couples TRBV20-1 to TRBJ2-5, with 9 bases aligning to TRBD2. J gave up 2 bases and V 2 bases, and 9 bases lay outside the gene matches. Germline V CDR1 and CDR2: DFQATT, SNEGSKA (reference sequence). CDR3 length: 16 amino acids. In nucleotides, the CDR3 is TGCAGTGCTAGAAAGGGGCTAGCGGGGAATCAAGAGACCCAGTACTTC. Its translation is CSARKGLAGNQETQYF.

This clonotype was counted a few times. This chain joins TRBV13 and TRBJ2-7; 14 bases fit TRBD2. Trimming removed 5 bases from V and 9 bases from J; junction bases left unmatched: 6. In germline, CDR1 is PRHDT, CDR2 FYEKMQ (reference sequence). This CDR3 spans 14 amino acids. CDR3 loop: CASSEGLAGAGQYF. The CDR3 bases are TGTGCCAGCAGCGAGGGACTAGCGGGAGCGGGGCAGTACTTC.

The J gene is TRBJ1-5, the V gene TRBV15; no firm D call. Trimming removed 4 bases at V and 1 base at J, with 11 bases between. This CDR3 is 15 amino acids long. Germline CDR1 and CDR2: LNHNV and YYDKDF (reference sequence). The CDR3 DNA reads TGTGCCACCAGCACGGACTTGGGGAGCAATCAGCCCCAGCATTTT. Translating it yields CATSTDLGSNQPQHF. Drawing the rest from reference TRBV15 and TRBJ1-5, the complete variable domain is DAMVIQNPRYQVTQFGKPVTLSCSQTLNHNVMYWYQQKSSQAPKLLFHYYDKDFNNEADTPDNFQSRRPNTSFCFLDIRSPGLGDTAMYLCATSTDLGSNQPQHFGDGTRLSIL.

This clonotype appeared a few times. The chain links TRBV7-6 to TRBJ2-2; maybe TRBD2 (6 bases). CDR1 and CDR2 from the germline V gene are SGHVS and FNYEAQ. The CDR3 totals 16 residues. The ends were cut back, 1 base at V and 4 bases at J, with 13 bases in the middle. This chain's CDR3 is CASSLGSGRLTGELFF. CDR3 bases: TGTGCCAGCAGCTTAGGGTCAGGGAGGCTCACCGGGGAGCTGTTTTTT.

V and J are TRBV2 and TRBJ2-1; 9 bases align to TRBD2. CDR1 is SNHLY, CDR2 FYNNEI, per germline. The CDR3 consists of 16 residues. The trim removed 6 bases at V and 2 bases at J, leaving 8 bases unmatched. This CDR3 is CASRAPSGAAYNEQFF. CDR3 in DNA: TGTGCCAGCAGGGCCCCTAGCGGGGCCGCCTACAATGAGCAGTTCTTC.

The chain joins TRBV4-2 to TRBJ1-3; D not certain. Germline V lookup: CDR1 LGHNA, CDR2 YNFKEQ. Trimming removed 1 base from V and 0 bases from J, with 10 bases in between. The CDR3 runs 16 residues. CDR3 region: CASSQVQPDSGNTIYF. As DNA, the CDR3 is TGTGCCAGCAGCCAAGTCCAGCCCGACTCTGGAAACACCATATATTTT.

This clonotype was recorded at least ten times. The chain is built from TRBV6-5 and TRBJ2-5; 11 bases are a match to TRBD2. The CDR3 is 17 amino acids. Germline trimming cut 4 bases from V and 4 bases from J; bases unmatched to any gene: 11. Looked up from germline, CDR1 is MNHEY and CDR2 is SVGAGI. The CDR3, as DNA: TGTGCCAGCAGTTTGTTAGCGGGAGGGTCCAGCGGAGAGACCCAGTACTTC. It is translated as CASSLLAGGSSGETQYF.